The 26 T cell receptor beta chains below all came from one sample that was sequenced in a study of T cells in Graves' hyperthyroidism and ophthalmopathy. Amplification targeted TCR beta CDR3 regions from RNA transcripts. The TCR CDR3 was amplified in a first-round RT-PCR using the HTBI primer set. TCRdb re-derived calls from the multiplex PCR reads in MiXCR, one entry per CDR3 protein. The repertoire includes around 430,000 distinct CDR3 sequences, more than 12% of them detected once, and 32% sits in the top ten. The specimen sequenced was blood. All receptors come from a woman aged 25 to 39 with Graves' hyperthyroidism.

The chain joins TRBV5-1 to TRBJ2-7, with TRBD2 matching 7 bases. This CDR3 has 16 residues. CDR1 and CDR2 from the germline V gene are SGHRS and YFSETQ. The V gene end was trimmed by 4 bases and the J gene end by 0 bases; junction bases not matched to a gene: 10. The CDR3 here is CASSPVLGGSSYEQYF. CDR3 in DNA: TGCGCCAGCAGCCCAGTATTGGGCGGGAGCTCCTACGAGCAGTACTTC.

The chain combines TRBV4-1 with TRBJ2-1; D not resolved. Deletions cut 0 bases from V and 9 bases from J, with 12 bases between. The CDR3 spans 14 residues. CDR1 and CDR2 (germline): MGHRA, YSYEKL. The DNA of the CDR3 is TGCGCCAGCAGCCAAGATTTTGGGTCCCCTGAGCAGTTCTTC. Residues: CASSQDFGSPEQFF.

This clonotype occurred many times. The V call is TRBV12-5, the J call TRBJ2-5; D call uncertain. CDR1 LGHNT and CDR2 FRNRAP come from the germline V gene. The CDR3 is 13 amino acids. V lost 2 bases and J 4 bases, leaving 8 bases between the germline ends. CDR3 residues: CASGLIGTETQYF. The CDR3 DNA reads as TGTGCTAGTGGTTTGATCGGAACAGAGACCCAGTACTTC. Together with reference TRBV12-5 and TRBJ2-5, the CDR3 gives the full variable domain: DARVTQTPRHKVTEMGQEVTMRCQPILGHNTVFWYRQTMMQGLELLAYFRNRAPLDDSGMPKDRFSAEMPDATLATLKIQPSEPRDSAVYFCASGLIGTETQYFGPGTRLLVL.

The CDR3 here is CASSVDWGFHEQYF. The CDR3, as DNA: TGTGCCTCTTCGGTGGACTGGGGGTTTCACGAGCAGTACTTC. The chain carries TRBV15 and TRBJ2-7; D possibly matches TRBD1 or TRBD2 (5 bases each). V was cut by 11 bases and J by 5 bases, with 22 bases left in between. This CDR3 region has 14 residues. CDR1 is LNHNV and CDR2 is YYDKDF in the germline V gene (reference sequence).

This chain uses TRBV4-1 with TRBJ2-7, with D maybe TRBD1 (6 bases). Per the germline V gene, CDR1 is MGHRA and CDR2 is YSYEKL. The ends were cut back, 3 bases at V and 7 bases at J, with 28 bases in the middle. CDR3 size: 18 residues. The chain's CDR3 is CASSQKGAGAPTTGEQYF. CDR3 nucleotides: TGCGCCAGCAGCCAGAAGGGAGCAGGGGCCCCCACTACTGGGGAGCAGTACTTC.

This clonotype was observed at least ten times. V is TRBV12-3 or TRBV12-4 and J is TRBJ2-7; D gene ambiguous. V lost 2 bases, J lost 4 bases, and 9 bases lay in between. The CDR3 has 13 residues. The CDR3 nucleotides read TGTGCCAGCAGTTTATTGACGCGGTACGAGCAGTACTTC. It codes for CASSLLTRYEQYF.

The chain has TRBV10-3 and TRBJ2-1; TRBD1 matches 7 bases. The V gene end was trimmed by 3 bases and the J gene end by 0 bases; junction bases not matched to a gene: 20. The CDR3 runs to 21 residues. Looked up from germline, CDR1 is ENHRY and CDR2 is SYGVKD. The CDR3: CAISDVGGPTQGVSSYNEQFF. CDR3 nucleotide sequence: TGTGCCATCAGTGATGTTGGGGGCCCCACTCAGGGGGTTAGCTCCTACAATGAGCAGTTCTTC.

This clonotype has a handful of counts. The chain has TRBV11-2 and TRBJ2-3, with D unclear. This CDR3 is 15 amino acids long. Germline values: CDR1 SGHAT, CDR2 FQNNGV. V lost 4 bases and J lost 3, with 14 bases in between. Written as DNA, the CDR3 is TGTGCCAGCAGCTCTAAAGTGGGATATACAGATACGCAGTATTTT. It yields the protein CASSSKVGYTDTQYF.

This clonotype was seen a few times. The chain recombines TRBV2 with TRBJ2-2; 9 positions match TRBD2. The V segment lost 7 bases and the J segment 9 bases; nucleotides outside the gene matches: 12. Per germline, CDR1 SNHLY and CDR2 FYNNEI. There are 15 residues in the CDR3. CDR3 bases: TGTGCCAGCACCCCGACCGGGGCTAGCGGGAGGGAGCTGTTTTTT. Its protein is CASTPTGASGRELFF. Looking up the rest from reference TRBV2 and TRBJ2-2 gives the full variable domain: EPEVTQTPSHQVTQMGQEVILRCVPISNHLYFYWYRQILGQKVEFLVSFYNNEISEKSEIFDDQFSVERPDGSNFTLKIRSTKLEDSAMYFCASTPTGASGRELFFGEGSRLTVL.

The V and J genes are TRBV19 and TRBJ2-3; D remains unclear. V lost 3 bases, J lost 6 bases, and 16 bases lay in between. The V gene's germline CDR1 is LNHDA and CDR2 SQIVND (reference sequence). CDR3 size: 15 residues. The CDR3 sequence is CASSIGGTEGDTQYF. For the CDR3, the DNA is TGTGCCAGTAGTATCGGTGGCACAGAAGGTGATACGCAGTATTTT.

This clonotype was picked up many times. The V call is TRBV4-2, the J call TRBJ1-2; perhaps TRBD1 as D (6 bases). Germline CDR1 LGHNA, CDR2 YNFKEQ. The CDR3 totals 11 residues. V was cut by 4 bases and J by 8 bases, with 8 bases left in between. The CDR3 loop is CASSLRGGYTF. CDR3 DNA sequence: TGTGCCAGCAGCCTCAGGGGAGGCTACACCTTC.

This clonotype was detected ten times or more. This chain uses TRBV6-1 with TRBJ1-6; D remains unclear. This CDR3 has 14 residues. Trimming stripped 5 bases from V and 9 bases from J, with 14 bases between. Germline CDR1 and CDR2: MNHNS and SASEGT. This CDR3 reads CASSLPRPGSPLHF. DNA for the CDR3: TGTGCCAGCAGTTTACCCCGACCCGGTTCACCCCTCCACTTT.

The rearrangement links TRBV6-2 or TRBV6-3 to TRBJ1-2, with a tentative D call TRBD1 (5 bases). CDR3 length equals 15 residues. V was shortened by 6 bases and J by 2 bases, with 16 bases between the two germline ends. The V gene's germline CDR1 is MNHEY and CDR2 SVGEGT. CDR3: CASSHDSLINYGYTF. The CDR3 bases are TGTGCCAGCAGCCACGACAGCCTCATCAACTATGGCTACACCTTC.

The sample holds many counts of this clonotype. The chain links TRBV12-3 or TRBV12-4 to TRBJ1-1; a possible D gene is TRBD1 (5 bases). V was pared by 1 base and J by 0 bases, with 9 bases between. This CDR3 contains 15 residues. As DNA, the CDR3 is TGTGCCAGCAGTTTAGAGGGGACGGTGAACACTGAAGCTTTCTTT. As protein: CASSLEGTVNTEAFF.

This clonotype was recorded a few times. The DNA of the CDR3 is TGTGCCAGCAGCCCGACGACTAGGGGCACAGATACGCAGTATTTT. Amino acid sequence: CASSPTTRGTDTQYF. The chain links TRBV7-2 to TRBJ2-3; D might be TRBD2 (6 bases). Trimming took off 5 bases at V and 1 base at J, with 13 bases between the two ends. The CDR3 length is 15 residues. Germline CDR1 and CDR2: SGHTA and FQGNSA.

The V gene is TRBV18, the J gene TRBJ2-1, with TRBD2 identical over 9 bases. The CDR3 has 16 residues. Germline V lookup: CDR1 KGHSH, CDR2 LQKENI. The V gene end was trimmed by 7 bases and the J gene end by 7 bases; junction bases not matched to a gene: 14. The CDR3 sequence: CASYKVAGGPGNEQFF. CDR3 sequence (DNA): TGTGCCAGCTACAAGGTCGCGGGAGGGCCCGGGAATGAGCAGTTCTTC.

Many counts were recorded for this clonotype. The gene calls are TRBV18 and TRBJ2-7; 7 positions agree with TRBD2. J lost 2 bases, V lost 8 bases, and 9 bases had no gene match. In germline, CDR1 is KGHSH, CDR2 LQKENI. The CDR3 sequence is 14 residues long. The CDR3 protein is CASTLADSTYEQYF. The CDR3 nucleotides read TGTGCCAGCACCCTAGCGGACTCTACCTACGAGCAGTACTTC.

This clonotype has more than one count but fewer than ten. The CDR3 bases are TGTGCCAGCAGCGCCGGGACTAGCGGGATGGGCACCGGGGAGCTGTTTTTT. It specifies CASSAGTSGMGTGELFF. This sequence joins TRBV5-8 and TRBJ2-2; 13 bases map to TRBD2. J was trimmed by 4 bases and V by 4 bases; bases with no gene match: 7. Germline values: CDR1 SGHTS, CDR2 YDEGEE. This CDR3 has 17 residues.

This clonotype was detected a few times. The chain links TRBV25-1 to TRBJ2-3, with 15 bases fitting TRBD2. The CDR3 consists of 18 residues. The germline CDR1 and CDR2 sequences are MGHDK and SYGVNS. Losses at the gene ends were 4 bases for V and 4 bases for J; bases not matched to a gene: 9. As DNA, the CDR3 is TGTGCCAGCAGTGCAGGGACTAGCGGGAGGACCAGGGCAGATACGCAGTATTTT. Its translation is CASSAGTSGRTRADTQYF. The full variable domain, rest sourced from reference TRBV25-1 and TRBJ2-3, is EADIYQTPRYLVIGTGKKITLECSQTMGHDKMYWYQQDPGMELHLIHYSYGVNSTEKGDLSSESTVSRIRTEHFPLTLESARPSHTSQYLCASSAGTSGRTRADTQYFGPGTRLTVL.

J is TRBJ2-5 and V is TRBV24-1; TRBD2 aligns across 11 bases. Losses at the gene ends were 6 bases for V and 4 bases for J; bases not matched to a gene: 6. The CDR3 consists of 15 residues. CDR1 and CDR2 (germline): KGHDR, SFDVKD. As DNA, the CDR3 is TGTGCCACCAGTTTTAGCGGGAGGGCCGGAGAGACCCAGTACTTC. Encoded protein: CATSFSGRAGETQYF.

This clonotype has only a few counts. V gene TRBV10-3 combines with J gene TRBJ1-1, with D hard to call. V was shortened by 8 bases and J by 1 base, with 8 bases between the two germline ends. This CDR3 comprises 12 residues. Germline V lookup: CDR1 ENHRY, CDR2 SYGVKD. The CDR3 DNA sequence: TGTGCCATCGGGAACGCGAACACTGAAGCTTTCTTT. This gives the protein CAIGNANTEAFF.

This clonotype was seen only a few times. This chain uses TRBV27 with TRBJ2-5; 8 bases match TRBD1. Germline CDR1 and CDR2: MNHEY and SMNVEV (reference sequence). V dropped 2 bases and J dropped 5; count of bases not matched to a gene: 10. This CDR3 is 16 amino acids long. The CDR3 region is CASSLDQGAGWETQYF. The CDR3 DNA sequence: TGTGCCAGCAGTTTAGACCAGGGGGCTGGGTGGGAGACCCAGTACTTC.

Many counts were recorded for this clonotype. The chain uses TRBV11-3 and TRBJ2-7, with 7 bases fitting TRBD2. Trimming removed 1 base from V and 6 bases from J; junction bases left unmatched: 6. The CDR3 has 14 residues. CDR1 is SGHNT and CDR2 is YENEEA in the germline V gene. The CDR3 here is CASSLGGSASEQYF. The CDR3 DNA follows: TGTGCCAGCAGCTTAGGCGGGAGCGCGAGCGAGCAGTACTTC.

This chain links TRBV7-7 with TRBJ2-2; unclear D gene. The CDR3 sequence is 15 residues long. The germline V gene has CDR1 SSHAT and CDR2 FNYEAQ (reference sequence). V was clipped by 2 bases and J by 3 bases, with 10 bases between them. Here the CDR3 reads CASSLSLRDTGELFF. CDR3 DNA sequence: TGTGCCAGCAGCTTATCCCTAAGGGACACCGGGGAGCTGTTTTTT.

There are many counts of this clonotype. The CDR3 spells CASSGQGRSYNEQFF. The CDR3 coding sequence is TGTGCCAGCAGCGGACAGGGACGAAGCTACAATGAGCAGTTCTTC. V gene TRBV2 combines with J gene TRBJ2-1; 8 nucleotides line up with TRBD1. This CDR3 is built from 15 residues. J was trimmed by 3 bases and V by 6 bases; bases with no gene match: 7. Germline values: CDR1 SNHLY, CDR2 FYNNEI.

This clonotype was counted many times. The chain couples TRBV18 to TRBJ2-7; the match to TRBD2 covers 7 bases. Trimming removed 0 bases from V and 5 bases from J; junction bases left unmatched: 10. The CDR3 runs 16 residues. Per germline, CDR1 KGHSH and CDR2 LQKENI. The CDR3 DNA follows: TGTGCCAGCTCACCACCTCCGGCGGGAGTTAGCCACGAGCAGTACTTC. Its translation is CASSPPPAGVSHEQYF. The full variable domain, with the rest looked up from reference TRBV18 and TRBJ2-7, is NAGVMQNPRHLVRRRGQEARLRCSPMKGHSHVYWYRQLPEEGLKFMVYLQKENIIDESGMPKERFSAEFPKEGPSILRIQQVVRGDSAAYFCASSPPPAGVSHEQYFGPGTRLTVT.